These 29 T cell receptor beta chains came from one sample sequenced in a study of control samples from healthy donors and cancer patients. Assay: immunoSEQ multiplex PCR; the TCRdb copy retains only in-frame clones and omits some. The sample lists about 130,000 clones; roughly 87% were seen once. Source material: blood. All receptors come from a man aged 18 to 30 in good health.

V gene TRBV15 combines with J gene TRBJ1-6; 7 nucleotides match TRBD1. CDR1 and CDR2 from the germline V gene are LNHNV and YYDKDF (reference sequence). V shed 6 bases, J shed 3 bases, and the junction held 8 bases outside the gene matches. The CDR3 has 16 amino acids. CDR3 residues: CATRGSDRDYNSPLHF. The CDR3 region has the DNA TGTGCCACCAGGGGCTCCGACAGGGACTATAATTCACCCCTCCACTTT.

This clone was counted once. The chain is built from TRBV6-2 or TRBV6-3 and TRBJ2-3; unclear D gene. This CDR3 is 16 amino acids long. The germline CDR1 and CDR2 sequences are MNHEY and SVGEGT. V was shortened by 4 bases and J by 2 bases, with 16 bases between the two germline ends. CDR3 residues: CASSSPLEQLTDTQYF. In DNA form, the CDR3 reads TGTGCCAGCAGTTCACCCCTGGAGCAGCTCACAGATACGCAGTATTTT.

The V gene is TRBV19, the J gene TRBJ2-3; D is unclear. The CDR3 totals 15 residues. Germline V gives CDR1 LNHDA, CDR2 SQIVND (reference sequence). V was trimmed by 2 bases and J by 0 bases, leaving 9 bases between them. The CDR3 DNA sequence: TGTGCCAGTAGTATAAGCCGGCGGAGCACAGATACGCAGTATTTT. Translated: CASSISRRSTDTQYF.

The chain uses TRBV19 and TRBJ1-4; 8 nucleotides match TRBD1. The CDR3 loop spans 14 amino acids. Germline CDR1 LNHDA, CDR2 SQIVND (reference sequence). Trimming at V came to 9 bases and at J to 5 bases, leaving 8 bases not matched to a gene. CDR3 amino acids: CASKGGQANEKLFF. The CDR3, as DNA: TGTGCCAGCAAAGGGGGACAGGCGAATGAAAAACTGTTTTTT.

The CDR3 is CASSERDYEQYF. In nucleotides, the CDR3 is TGTGCCAGCAGTGAACGGGATTACGAGCAGTACTTC. The V gene is TRBV2, the J gene TRBJ2-7; D is perhaps TRBD2 (5 bases). V gave up 2 bases and J gave up 4 bases, with 6 bases separating them. Germline CDR1 reads SNHLY; CDR2 reads FYNNEI. This CDR3 has 12 amino acids.

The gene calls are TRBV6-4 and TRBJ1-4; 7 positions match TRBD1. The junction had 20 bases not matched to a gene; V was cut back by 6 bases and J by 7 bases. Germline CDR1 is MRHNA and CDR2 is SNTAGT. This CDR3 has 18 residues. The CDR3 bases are TGTGCCAGCAGGGAACCGGGACAGATATACGGAGAGGGTGAAAAACTGTTTTTT. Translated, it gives CASREPGQIYGEGEKLFF.

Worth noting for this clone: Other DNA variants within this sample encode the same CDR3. The CDR3 is CASSLGSSYEQYF. CDR3 sequence (DNA): TGCGCCAGCAGCTTGGGTAGCTCCTACGAGCAGTACTTC. V and J are TRBV5-1 and TRBJ2-7; D gene unclear. Trimming removed 0 bases at V and 0 bases at J, with 4 bases between. From germline, CDR1 is SGHRS and CDR2 YFSETQ. This CDR3 contains 13 residues.

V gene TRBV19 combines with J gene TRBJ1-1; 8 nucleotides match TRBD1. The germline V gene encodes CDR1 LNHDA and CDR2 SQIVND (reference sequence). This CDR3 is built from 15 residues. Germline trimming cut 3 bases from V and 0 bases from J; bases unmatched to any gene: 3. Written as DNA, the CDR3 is TGTGCCAGTAGTATGGGGACAGGCATGAACACTGAAGCTTTCTTT. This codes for CASSMGTGMNTEAFF.

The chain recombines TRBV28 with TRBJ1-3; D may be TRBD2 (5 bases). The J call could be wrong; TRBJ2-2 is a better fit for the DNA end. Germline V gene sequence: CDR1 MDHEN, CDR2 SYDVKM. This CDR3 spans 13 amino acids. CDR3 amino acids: CASSLGSRGELFF. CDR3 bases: TGTGCCAGCAGTTTGGGGAGTCGCGGGGAGCTGTTTTTT.

CDR3 in DNA: TGTGCCAGCAGCACCACTGGGAACTATGGCTACACCTTC. It codes for CASSTTGNYGYTF. The chain couples TRBV6-2 or TRBV6-3 to TRBJ1-2; no firm D call. The CDR3 sequence is 13 residues long. V gave up 6 bases and J gave up 2 bases, with 10 bases separating them. Per the germline V gene, CDR1 is MNHEY and CDR2 is SVGEGT.

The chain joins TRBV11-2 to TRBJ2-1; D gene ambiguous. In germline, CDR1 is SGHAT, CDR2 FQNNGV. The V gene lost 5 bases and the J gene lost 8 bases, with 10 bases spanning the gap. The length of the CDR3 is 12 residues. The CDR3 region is CASSPLGYEQFF. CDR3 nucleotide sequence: TGTGCCAGCAGCCCCCTAGGCTATGAGCAGTTCTTC.

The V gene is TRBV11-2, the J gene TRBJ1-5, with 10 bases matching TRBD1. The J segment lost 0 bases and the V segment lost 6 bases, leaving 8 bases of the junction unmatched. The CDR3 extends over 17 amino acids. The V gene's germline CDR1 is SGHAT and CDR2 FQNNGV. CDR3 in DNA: TGTGCCAGCAGTCCCGGGACAGGGGTGTATAGCAATCAGCCCCAGCATTTT. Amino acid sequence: CASSPGTGVYSNQPQHF. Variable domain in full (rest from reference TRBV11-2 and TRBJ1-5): EAGVAQSPRYKIIEKRQSVAFWCNPISGHATLYWYQQILGQGPKLLIQFQNNGVVDDSQLPKDRFSAERLKGVDSTLKIQPAKLEDSAVYLCASSPGTGVYSNQPQHFGDGTRLSIL.

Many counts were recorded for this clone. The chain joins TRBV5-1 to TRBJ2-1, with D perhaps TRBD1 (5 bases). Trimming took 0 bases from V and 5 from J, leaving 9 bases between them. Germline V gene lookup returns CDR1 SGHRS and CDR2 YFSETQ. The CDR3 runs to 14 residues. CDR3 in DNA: TGCGCCAGCAGCTTGGGACAGAGCCACAATGAGCAGTTCTTC. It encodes CASSLGQSHNEQFF.

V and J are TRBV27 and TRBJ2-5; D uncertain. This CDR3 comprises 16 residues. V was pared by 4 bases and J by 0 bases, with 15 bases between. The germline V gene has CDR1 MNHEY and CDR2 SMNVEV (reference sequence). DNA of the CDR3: TGTGCCAGCAGTTCCGGCGCAGGCATGTACCAAGAGACCCAGTACTTC. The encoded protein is CASSSGAGMYQETQYF.

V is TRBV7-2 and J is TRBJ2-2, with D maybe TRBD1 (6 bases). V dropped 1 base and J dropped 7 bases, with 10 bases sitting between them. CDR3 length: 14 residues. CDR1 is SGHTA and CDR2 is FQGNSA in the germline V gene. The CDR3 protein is CASSLEGVLGELFF. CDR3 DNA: TGTGCCAGCAGCTTAGAGGGGGTCCTCGGGGAGCTGTTTTTT.

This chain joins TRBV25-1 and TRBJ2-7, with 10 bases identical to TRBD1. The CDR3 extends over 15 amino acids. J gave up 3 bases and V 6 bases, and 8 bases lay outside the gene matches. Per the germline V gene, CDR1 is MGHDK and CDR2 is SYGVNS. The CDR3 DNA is TGTGCCAGCAGGAGATCCGGGACAGGGGTCTACGAGCAGTACTTC. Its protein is CASRRSGTGVYEQYF.

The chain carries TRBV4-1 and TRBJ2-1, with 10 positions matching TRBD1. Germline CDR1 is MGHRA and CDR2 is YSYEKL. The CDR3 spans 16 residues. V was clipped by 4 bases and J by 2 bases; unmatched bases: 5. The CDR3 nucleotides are TGCGCCAGCAGCCCCAATGGGACAGGGGCCTACAATGAGCAGTTCTTC. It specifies CASSPNGTGAYNEQFF.

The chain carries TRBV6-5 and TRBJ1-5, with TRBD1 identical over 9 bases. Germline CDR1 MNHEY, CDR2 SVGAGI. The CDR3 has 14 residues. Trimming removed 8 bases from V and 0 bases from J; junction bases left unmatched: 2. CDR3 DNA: TGTGCCAGCCGGGACAGGGATAGCAATCAGCCCCAGCATTTT. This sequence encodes CASRDRDSNQPQHF.

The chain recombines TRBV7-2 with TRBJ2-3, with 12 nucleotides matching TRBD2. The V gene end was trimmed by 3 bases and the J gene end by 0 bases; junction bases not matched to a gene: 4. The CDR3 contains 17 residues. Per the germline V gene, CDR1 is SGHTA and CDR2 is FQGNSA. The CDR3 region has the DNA TGTGCCAGCAGCTTGGGGACTAGCGGGCTAAGCACAGATACGCAGTATTTT. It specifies CASSLGTSGLSTDTQYF.

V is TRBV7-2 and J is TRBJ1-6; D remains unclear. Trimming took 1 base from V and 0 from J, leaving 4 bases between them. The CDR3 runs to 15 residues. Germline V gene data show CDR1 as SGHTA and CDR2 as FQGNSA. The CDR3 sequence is CASSLGGSYNSPLHF. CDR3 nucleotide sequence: TGTGCCAGCAGCTTAGGGGGCTCCTATAATTCACCCCTCCACTTT.

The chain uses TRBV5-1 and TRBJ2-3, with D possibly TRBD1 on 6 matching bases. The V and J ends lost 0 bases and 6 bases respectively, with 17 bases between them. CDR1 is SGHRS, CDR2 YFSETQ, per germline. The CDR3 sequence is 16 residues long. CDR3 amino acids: CASSLVGTWNMDTQYF. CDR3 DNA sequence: TGCGCCAGCAGCTTGGTTGGGACATGGAATATGGATACGCAGTATTTT.

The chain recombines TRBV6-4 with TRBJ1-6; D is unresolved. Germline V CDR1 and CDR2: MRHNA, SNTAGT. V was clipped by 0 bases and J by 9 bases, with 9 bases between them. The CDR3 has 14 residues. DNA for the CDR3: TGTGCCAGCAGTGACTCGAATAGGGCTTCACCCCTCCACTTT. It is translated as CASSDSNRASPLHF.

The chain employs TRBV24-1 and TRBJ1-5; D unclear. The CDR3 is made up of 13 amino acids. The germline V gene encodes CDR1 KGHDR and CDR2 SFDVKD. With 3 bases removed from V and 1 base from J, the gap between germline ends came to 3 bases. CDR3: CATSDASNQPQHF. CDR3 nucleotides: TGTGCCACCAGTGATGCCAGCAATCAGCCCCAGCATTTT.

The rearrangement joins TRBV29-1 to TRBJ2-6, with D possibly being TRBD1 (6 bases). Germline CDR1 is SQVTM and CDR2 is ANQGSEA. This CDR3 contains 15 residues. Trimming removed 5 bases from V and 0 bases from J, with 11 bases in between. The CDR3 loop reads CSVSQGLSGANVLTF. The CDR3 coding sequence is TGCAGCGTTTCACAGGGCCTCTCTGGGGCCAACGTCCTGACTTTC.

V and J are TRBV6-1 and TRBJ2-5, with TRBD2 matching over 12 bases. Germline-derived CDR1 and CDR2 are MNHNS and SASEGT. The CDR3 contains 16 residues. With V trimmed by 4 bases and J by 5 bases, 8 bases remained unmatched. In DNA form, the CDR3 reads TGTGCCAGCAGTGTACGACTAGCGGGAGTTGGGGAGACCCAGTACTTC. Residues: CASSVRLAGVGETQYF.

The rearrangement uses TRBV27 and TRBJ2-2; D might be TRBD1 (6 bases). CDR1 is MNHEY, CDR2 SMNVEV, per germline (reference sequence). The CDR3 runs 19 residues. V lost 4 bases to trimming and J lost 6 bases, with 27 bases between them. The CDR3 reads CASSSLYARSGQNSGELFF. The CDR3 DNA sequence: TGTGCCAGCAGTTCGCTATACGCACGATCCGGACAGAATTCCGGGGAGCTGTTTTTT.

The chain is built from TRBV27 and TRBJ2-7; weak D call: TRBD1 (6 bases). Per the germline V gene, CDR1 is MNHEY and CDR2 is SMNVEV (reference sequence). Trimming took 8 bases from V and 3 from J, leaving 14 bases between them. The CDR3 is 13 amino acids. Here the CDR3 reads CASSETGNYEQYF. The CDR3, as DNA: TGTGCCAGCTCAGAGACAGGAAACTACGAGCAGTACTTC.

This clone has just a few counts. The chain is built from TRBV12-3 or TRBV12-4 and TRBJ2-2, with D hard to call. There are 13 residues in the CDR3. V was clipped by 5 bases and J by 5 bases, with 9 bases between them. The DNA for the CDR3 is TGTGCCAGCAGTCCCCATCCTACCGGGGAGCTGTTTTTT. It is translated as CASSPHPTGELFF.

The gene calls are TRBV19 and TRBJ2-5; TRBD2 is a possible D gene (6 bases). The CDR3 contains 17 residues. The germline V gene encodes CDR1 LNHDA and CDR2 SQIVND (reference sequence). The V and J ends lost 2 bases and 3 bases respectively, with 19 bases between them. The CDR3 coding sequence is TGTGCCAGTAGTATAAGCCTAGCGAACAGGAGGGAAGAGACCCAGTACTTC. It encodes CASSISLANRREETQYF.